This passage covers 6 T cell receptor beta chains from one sample sequenced in a study of tumor-infiltrating lymphocytes in localized non-small cell lung cancer. TCRdb's copy holds only in-frame clones and misses some; the assay was immunoSEQ multiplex PCR. The sample yields tens of thousands of clones, 50% to 80% seen once. The sequencing sample was made of lung tumor tissue. These receptors all come from a human donor with non-small cell lung cancer.

The V call is TRBV2, the J call TRBJ2-2, with D unclear. Looked up from germline, CDR1 is SNHLY and CDR2 is FYNNEI. The CDR3 totals 13 residues. The V end lost 0 bases, the J end lost 4 bases, and 3 bases lay between the germline ends. The CDR3 sequence is CASSEAATGELFF. The CDR3 DNA sequence: TGTGCCAGCAGTGAAGCCGCCACCGGGGAGCTGTTTTTT.

V gene TRBV30 combines with J gene TRBJ1-2, with D maybe TRBD1 (5 bases). V lost 0 bases and J lost 7, with 12 bases in between. The CDR3 runs 13 residues. Germline CDR1 and CDR2: GTSNPN and SVGIG (reference sequence). This chain's CDR3 is CAWSVLRGSGYTF. CDR3 nucleotides: TGTGCCTGGAGTGTACTTAGGGGATCTGGCTACACCTTC. Together with reference TRBV30 and TRBJ1-2, the CDR3 gives the full variable domain: SQTIHQWPATLVQPVGSPLSLECTVEGTSNPNLYWYRQAAGRGLQLLFYSVGIGQISSEVPQNLSASRPQDRQFILSSKKLLLSDSGFYLCAWSVLRGSGYTFGSGTRLTVV.

The rearrangement uses TRBV11-1 and TRBJ2-2, with unresolved D. Trimming took off 5 bases at V and 3 bases at J, with 13 bases between the two ends. This CDR3 contains 15 residues. Germline-derived CDR1 and CDR2 are SGHAT and FQDESV (reference sequence). CDR3 sequence (DNA): TGTGCCAGCAGCACCCGGACCGGATACACCGGGGAGCTGTTTTTT. This codes for CASSTRTGYTGELFF.

In its sample, this clone was seen a few times. J is TRBJ2-6 and V is TRBV2; D unclear. Germline loops: CDR1 SNHLY, CDR2 FYNNEI. There are 14 residues in the CDR3. V was cut by 4 bases and J by 0 bases, with 4 bases left in between. The CDR3 DNA reads TGTGCCAGCAGTGGCGGCTCTGGGGCCAACGTCCTGACTTTC. It translates to CASSGGSGANVLTF. Full variable domain (missing parts from reference TRBV2 and TRBJ2-6): EPEVTQTPSHQVTQMGQEVILRCVPISNHLYFYWYRQILGQKVEFLVSFYNNEISEKSEIFDDQFSVERPDGSNFTLKIRSTKLEDSAMYFCASSGGSGANVLTFGAGSRLTVL.

The rearrangement joins TRBV28 to TRBJ2-3; no firm D call. V lost 11 bases and J lost 2, with 14 bases in between. The CDR3 runs to 13 residues. Germline CDR1 and CDR2: MDHEN and SYDVKM. CDR3 DNA: TGTGCCTGTTCGGGCACCAACACAGATACGCAGTATTTT. It specifies CACSGTNTDTQYF.

This clone was counted between two and nine times. The chain joins TRBV9 to TRBJ2-2; 8 bases align to TRBD1. The germline CDR1 and CDR2 sequences are SGDLS and YYNGEE. V lost 3 bases, J lost 5 bases, and 6 bases stayed unmatched. This CDR3 comprises 15 residues. This chain's CDR3 is CASSARQGTTGELFF. The CDR3 DNA follows: TGTGCCAGCAGCGCGAGACAGGGGACTACCGGGGAGCTGTTTTTT.